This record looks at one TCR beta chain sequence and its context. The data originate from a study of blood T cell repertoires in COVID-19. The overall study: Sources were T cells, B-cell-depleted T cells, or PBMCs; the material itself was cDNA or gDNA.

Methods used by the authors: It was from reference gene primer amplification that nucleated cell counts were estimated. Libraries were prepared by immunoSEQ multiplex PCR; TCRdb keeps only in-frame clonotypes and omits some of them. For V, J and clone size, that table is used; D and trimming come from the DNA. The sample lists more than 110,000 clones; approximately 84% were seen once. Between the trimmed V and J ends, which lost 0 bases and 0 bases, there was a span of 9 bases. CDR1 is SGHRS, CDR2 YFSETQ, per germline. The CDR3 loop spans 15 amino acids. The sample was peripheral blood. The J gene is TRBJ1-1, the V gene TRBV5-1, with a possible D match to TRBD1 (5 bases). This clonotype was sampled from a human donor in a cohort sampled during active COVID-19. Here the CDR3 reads CASSLDRGLNTEAFF. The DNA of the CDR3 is TGCGCCAGCAGCTTGGATCGGGGGTTGAACACTGAAGCTTTCTTT.